A selection of T cell receptor beta chains follows, all from one sample in a study of CD8+CD57+ T cells in acquired aplastic anemia. TCRdb redid the calling of the reads with MiXCR, one entry per CDR3 protein. The table records under 250,000 distinct CDR3 sequences, about 62% of them present only once. What was sequenced was sorted CD4+, CD8+, or CD8+CD57+ T cells (not recorded which) from PBMCs. The receptor set was obtained from a human donor with aplastic anemia. Each CDR3 is given with its conserved first and last residue. D genes are given only for firm matches. Some rows mark clone size as missing; the rest say once, few, many or name a class of expanded clone.

TRBD1,TRBJ1-2,TRBV4-1,-,TGCGCCAGCAGCCTCGCTGGAGGACAGGGGATAGGTGGCTACACCTTC,CASSLAGGQGIGGYTF
-,TRBJ1-2,TRBV12-3/TRBV12-4,few,TGTGCCAGCAGTTTAAACTATGGCTACACCTTC,CASSLNYGYTF
-,TRBJ2-6,TRBV24-1,few,TGTGCCACCAGCGCGCCATCAGGGGAAGCTGGGGCCAACGTCCTGACTTTC,CATSAPSGEAGANVLTF
TRBD1,TRBJ2-7,TRBV19,-,TGTGCCAGTAGTATGGACAGGTTCTACGAGCAGTACTTC,CASSMDRFYEQYF
-,TRBJ2-1,TRBV20-1,-,TGCAGTGCTAGCCCCAGGGGAACCTACAATGAGCAGTTCTTC,CSASPRGTYNEQFF
TRBD1,TRBJ1-1,TRBV6-9,-,TGTGCCAGCAGTCAGAACAGGGGGAACACTGAAGCTTTCTTT,CASSQNRGNTEAFF
-,TRBJ2-5,TRBV15,few,TGTGCCACCAGCATACGAGGGGGAGAGACCCAGTACTTC,CATSIRGGETQYF
TRBD1,TRBJ1-4,TRBV7-6,-,TGTGCCAGCAGCCCAGGACAGGGGGGTCGAACTAATGAAAAACTGTTTTTT,CASSPGQGGRTNEKLFF
-,TRBJ2-3,TRBV14,-,TGTGCCAGCAGCCACCGATATGGGGCTAGCACAGATACGCAGTATTTT,CASSHRYGASTDTQYF
-,TRBJ2-7,TRBV9,-,TGTGCCAGCAGCGCAAGACAGGTATCCTACGAGCAGTACTTC,CASSARQVSYEQYF
TRBD1,TRBJ1-2,TRBV10-2,-,TGCGCCAGCAGGGCCCCGGGACAGGGAGACTATGGCTACACCTTC,CASRAPGQGDYGYTF
TRBD1,TRBJ2-5,TRBV20-1,-,TGCAGTCCACTAGACCGCACAGGGGCAGAGACCCAGTACTTC,CSPLDRTGAETQYF
TRBD1,TRBJ2-7,TRBV20-1,-,TGCAGTGCTGAGACAGGGCAATACGAGCAGTACTTC,CSAETGQYEQYF
TRBD1,TRBJ2-2,TRBV6-2/TRBV6-3,many,TGTGCCAGCAGTGCGACAGGGCGAGGCACCGGGGAGCTGTTTTTT,CASSATGRGTGELFF
TRBD2,TRBJ2-2,TRBV7-8,-,TGTGCCAGCAGCTCGGGACTAGCGGGGACCGGGGAGCTGTTTTTT,CASSSGLAGTGELFF
-,TRBJ2-5,TRBV5-1,-,TGCGCCAGCAGCTTGGGTTTTAGCTATGGGAAAGGCGTAGAGACCCAGTACTTC,CASSLGFSYGKGVETQYF
TRBD2,TRBJ2-1,TRBV7-3,-,TGTGCCAGCAGCTATAGCGGGGGGGGTGAGCAGTTCTTC,CASSYSGGGEQFF
-,TRBJ1-2,TRBV6-5,many,TGTGCCAGCAGTTACTCGGGGGAGACCTATGGCTACACCTTC,CASSYSGETYGYTF
-,TRBJ2-7,TRBV11-2,-,TGCGCCAGCAGCCAAGACACGGGGGGCCGAGACGAGCAGTACTTC,CASSQDTGGRDEQYF
-,TRBJ2-5,TRBV7-2,-,TGTGCCAGCAGCTGGCGACAGGGAGGGGAGACCCAGTACTTC,CASSWRQGGETQYF
TRBD2,TRBJ2-3,TRBV20-1,few,TGCAGTGCTAGAGATCCGGGGACGGGGGGAGATACGCAGTATTTT,CSARDPGTGGDTQYF
TRBD2,TRBJ2-3,TRBV19,-,TGTGCCAGTAGTATAGAGGTAGCGGGGGGCAGCACAGATACGCAGTATTTT,CASSIEVAGGSTDTQYF
-,TRBJ2-3,TRBV7-8,-,TGTGCCAGCAGCCCGAGCCGCCTTAGTAGAAGCACAGATACGCAGTATTTT,CASSPSRLSRSTDTQYF
-,TRBJ2-2,TRBV7-6,-,TGTGCCAGCAGCTTAGCGGGCGGGACCGTCACCGGGGAGCTGTTTTTT,CASSLAGGTVTGELFF
-,TRBJ1-6,TRBV7-4,-,TGTGCCAGCACCCTTCATAATTCACTCCTCCACTTT,CASTLHNSLLHF
TRBD2,TRBJ2-1,TRBV7-8,-,TGTGCCAGCAGTCACATGGCCGGGACTAGTAATGAGCAGTTCTTC,CASSHMAGTSNEQFF
-,TRBJ2-3,TRBV2,few,TGTGCCAGCAGTGACTACTATACCACAGATACGCAGTATTTT,CASSDYYTTDTQYF
-,TRBJ1-6,TRBV2,-,TGTGCCAGCATTGTACAGGGAGTCAATTCACCCCTCCACTTT,CASIVQGVNSPLHF
-,TRBJ1-2,TRBV12-3/TRBV12-4,-,TGTGCCAGCAGTTTGATGGCTTCTGCGGGCACCTTC,CASSLMASAGTF
TRBD2,TRBJ2-5,TRBV24-1,-,TGTGCCACCAGTGAGGGTAAGGGAGGTAGCGGGGCCTTGGAGACCCAGTACTTC,CATSEGKGGSGALETQYF